This T cell receptor beta chain was documented in a study of T-cell memory formation after mild COVID-19. At the level of the study: Clustering of TCRs was largely donor specific.

Study outcomes and limitations: Memory sampled before infection contained some responding clones, suggesting cross-reactive memory joined. Contracting clones localized mainly to CM and EM when CD4+ and mainly to EMRA when CD8+.

Using constant-segment primers, 5'RACE produced TCR alpha and TCR beta cDNA libraries carrying sample barcodes and UMIs. TCRdb independently ran MiXCR on the 5' RACE reads; one entry per CDR3 protein. In the table there are under 300,000 distinct CDR3 sequences, approximately 9% of which are singletons. This CDR3 comprises 15 residues. The germline gives CDR1 SGHAT, CDR2 FQNNGV. This clonotype appeared a few times. Its antigen is not known. A read error may produce the germline difference seen at one junction end. This TCR derives from a young man who had mild COVID-19 (a few samples of this study predate the infection). Cell type and time point are not known. The genes are TRBV11-2 and TRBJ2-1, with TRBD1 matching over 8 bases. The sequencing sample was made of PBMCs or a T cell subset sorted from them (not recorded which). For the CDR3, the DNA is TGTGCCAGCAGTTTAGGACAGGGCTCTCTATACGAGCAGTTCTTC. Residues: CASSLGQGSLYEQFF.